A selection of T cell receptor beta chains follows, all from one sample in a study of blood T cell repertoires in COVID-19. Clones were sequenced by immunoSEQ multiplex PCR, and TCRdb holds only the in-frame ones, with some missing. The profile shows approximately 110,000 clones, about 93% of them singletons. Material for sequencing was peripheral blood. The source is a man between 45 and 60 years old with COVID-19, enrolled during active disease. CDR3s include the opening cysteine and the closing phenylalanine or tryptophan. Fields, in order: CDR3 protein, CDR3 DNA, J gene, V gene, D gene. D genes are given only for firm matches.

CDR3aa: CASSPRLALDTDTQYF; CDR3nt: TGTGCCAGCAGCCCCCGGTTAGCCCTCGACACAGATACGCAGTATTTT; j_gene: TRBJ2-3; v_gene: TRBV9; d_gene: .
CDR3aa: CASSWTSGGKNIQYF; CDR3nt: TGTGCCAGCAGCTGGACTAGCGGGGGCAAAAACATTCAGTACTTC; j_gene: TRBJ2-4; v_gene: TRBV7-9; d_gene: TRBD2
CDR3aa: CSTTGQALNTEAFF; CDR3nt: TGCAGCACGACCGGACAGGCCCTGAACACTGAAGCTTTCTTT; j_gene: TRBJ1-1; v_gene: TRBV29-1; d_gene: TRBD1
CDR3aa: CASSQAGYPEAFF; CDR3nt: TGTGCCAGCAGCCAAGCAGGATACCCTGAAGCTTTCTTT; j_gene: TRBJ1-1; v_gene: TRBV3-1/TRBV3-2; d_gene: .
CDR3aa: CASSIGTGSSGEAFF; CDR3nt: TGTGCCAGCAGCATCGGGACAGGGTCATCGGGTGAAGCTTTCTTT; j_gene: TRBJ1-1; v_gene: TRBV7-9; d_gene: TRBD1
CDR3aa: CASTQHANTEAFF; CDR3nt: TGTGCCAGTACCCAACATGCGAACACTGAAGCTTTCTTT; j_gene: TRBJ1-1; v_gene: TRBV19; d_gene: .
CDR3aa: CASSLLVAGGNTGELFF; CDR3nt: TGCGCCAGCAGCCTCCTGGTGGCGGGGGGAAACACCGGGGAGCTGTTTTTT; j_gene: TRBJ2-2; v_gene: TRBV5-1; d_gene: TRBD2
CDR3aa: CASSLFGGRTGELFF; CDR3nt: TGTGCCAGCAGTTTATTTGGCGGGAGGACCGGGGAGCTGTTTTTT; j_gene: TRBJ2-2; v_gene: TRBV28; d_gene: TRBD2
CDR3aa: CAWRGQGDQPQHF; CDR3nt: TGTGCCTGGAGGGGACAGGGAGATCAGCCCCAGCATTTT; j_gene: TRBJ1-5; v_gene: TRBV30; d_gene: TRBD1
CDR3aa: CASSLVRDGGGTDTQYF; CDR3nt: TGCGCCAGCAGCTTGGTCCGGGACGGCGGGGGCACAGATACGCAGTATTTT; j_gene: TRBJ2-3; v_gene: TRBV5-1; d_gene: .